The source of this T cell receptor (beta chain) is a study of high-grade serous ovarian cancer treatment subgroups. The germline gives CDR1 SNHLY, CDR2 FYNNEI. This CDR3 is built from 15 residues. V shed 7 bases and J shed 4 bases, with 16 bases lying between them. This clone rates as medium-sized (0.01 to 0.1%). As yet, its antigen is unknown. Produced via immunoSEQ multiplex PCR; TCRdb's table is partial and in-frame only. The table includes about 10,000 clones, around 68% detected once. Tumor tissue was taken before any definitive surgery or chemotherapy was given. Study-wide points: Different patients shared almost no repertoire; same-patient tumors shared roughly 0.1 to 0.8. Clonal relatedness tracked neoantigen level, and by trend copy number and mutation load. Only CDR3 was analyzed; CDR1 and CDR2 were not.

Material: tumor tissue. This receptor was identified in a human donor with high-grade serous ovarian cancer. The gene calls are TRBV2 and TRBJ2-2; TRBD2 might be the D (6 bases). As DNA, the CDR3 is TGTGCCAGCATGGCCGAGCGGGCACCCACCGGGGAGCTGTTTTTT. Protein: CASMAERAPTGELFF.